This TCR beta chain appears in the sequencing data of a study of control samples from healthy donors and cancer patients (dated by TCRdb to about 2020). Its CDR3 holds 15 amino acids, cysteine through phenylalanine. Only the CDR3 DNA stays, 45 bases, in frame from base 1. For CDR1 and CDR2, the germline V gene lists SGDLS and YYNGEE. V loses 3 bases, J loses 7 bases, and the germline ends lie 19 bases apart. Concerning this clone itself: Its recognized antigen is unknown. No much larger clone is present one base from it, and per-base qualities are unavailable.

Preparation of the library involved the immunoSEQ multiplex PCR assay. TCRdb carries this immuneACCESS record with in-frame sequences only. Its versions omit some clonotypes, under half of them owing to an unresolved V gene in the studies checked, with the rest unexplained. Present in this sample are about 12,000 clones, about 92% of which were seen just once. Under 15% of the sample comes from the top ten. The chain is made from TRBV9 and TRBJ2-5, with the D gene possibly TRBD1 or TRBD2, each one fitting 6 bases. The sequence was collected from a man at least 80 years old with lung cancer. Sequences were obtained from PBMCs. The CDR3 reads CASSDRGGQEVTQYF. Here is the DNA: TGTGCCAGCAGCGACCGTGGGGGGCAGGAGGTGACCCAGTACTTC.